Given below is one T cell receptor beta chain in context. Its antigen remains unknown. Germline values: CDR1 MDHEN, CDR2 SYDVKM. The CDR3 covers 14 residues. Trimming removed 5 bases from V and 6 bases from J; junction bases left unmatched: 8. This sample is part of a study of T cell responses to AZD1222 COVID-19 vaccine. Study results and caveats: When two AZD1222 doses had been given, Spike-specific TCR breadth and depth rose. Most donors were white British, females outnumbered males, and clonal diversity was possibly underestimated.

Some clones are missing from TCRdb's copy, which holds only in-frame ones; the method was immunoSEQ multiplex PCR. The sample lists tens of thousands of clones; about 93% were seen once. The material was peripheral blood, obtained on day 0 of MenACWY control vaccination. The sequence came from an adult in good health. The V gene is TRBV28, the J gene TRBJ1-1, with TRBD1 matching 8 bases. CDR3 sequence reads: CASSTTGGSSEAFF. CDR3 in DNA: TGTGCCAGCAGTACCACAGGGGGGTCCTCTGAAGCTTTCTTT.